This entry lists 22 T cell receptor beta chains sequenced from one sample in a study of cytomegalovirus exposure and HLA in healthy donors. The PCR had 60 Vbeta and 13 Jbeta primers. Sequenced by immunoSEQ multiplex PCR; TCRdb stores in-frame clones only, minus some. The profile shows roughly 100,000 clones, approximately 11% of them singletons. The sequencing sample was made of PBMCs. The receptors were sampled from a man aged 35-49 years in good health and CMV-seropositive.

This rearrangement joins TRBV4-1 to TRBJ2-5; TRBD2 might be the D (8 bases). The CDR3 loop spans 17 amino acids. Germline CDR1 MGHRA, CDR2 YSYEKL. V shed 0 bases and J shed 5 bases, with 19 bases lying between them. CDR3 DNA: TGCGCCAGCAGCCAAGAGGGACCGGGACTAGGGGGCGAGACCCAGTACTTC. Protein product: CASSQEGPGLGGETQYF.

About this clone: This sample includes further DNA sequences coding for the same CDR3. For the CDR3, the DNA is TGTGCCAGCAGCTTAGCTGGGACAGGGGATGAAAAACTGTTTTTT. Translated, it gives CASSLAGTGDEKLFF. V and J are TRBV7-6 and TRBJ1-4; TRBD1 matches 10 bases. Trimming cost V 0 bases and J 6 bases; bases outside gene matches: 1. There are 15 residues in the CDR3. Germline V CDR1 and CDR2: SGHVS, FNYEAQ. Full variable domain (outside the CDR3, taken from reference TRBV7-6 and TRBJ1-4): GAGVSQSPRYKVTKRGQDVALRCDPISGHVSLYWYRQALGQGPEFLTYFNYEAQQDKSGLPNDRFSAERPEGSISTLTIQRTEQRDSAMYRCASSLAGTGDEKLFFGSGTQLSVL.

This clone has only a few counts. CDR3 DNA sequence: TGTGCCAGCAGTTTTACAGGGTTTGGCAATCAGCCCCAGCATTTT. This codes for CASSFTGFGNQPQHF. V gene TRBV28 combines with J gene TRBJ1-5; TRBD1 might be the D (6 bases). CDR3 length equals 15 residues. Germline CDR1 is MDHEN and CDR2 is SYDVKM. V was cut by 3 bases and J by 2 bases, with 11 bases left in between.

V is TRBV6-1 and J is TRBJ2-7; D perhaps matches TRBD1 (6 bases). CDR3 length equals 12 residues. Trimming removed 5 bases from V and 7 bases from J, with 12 bases in between. Germline V CDR1 and CDR2: MNHNS, SASEGT. CDR3 nucleotides: TGTGCCAGCAGTAACATGAGGGGGGAGCAGTACTTC. It yields the protein CASSNMRGEQYF.

The CDR3: CASSLTTQGENEKLFF. CDR3 in DNA: TGCGCCAGCAGCCTAACTACACAGGGCGAAAATGAAAAACTGTTTTTT. The chain joins TRBV4-1 to TRBJ1-4; D perhaps matches TRBD1 (6 bases). The germline CDR1 and CDR2 sequences are MGHRA and YSYEKL. CDR3 length: 16 residues. Trimming took 4 bases from V and 5 from J, leaving 17 bases between them.

Only a few counts were recorded for this clone. The junction shows a germline mismatch at one end, possibly a read error. CDR3 in amino acids: CSVGIGAGDQLQHF. The CDR3, as DNA: TGCAGCGTGGGAATTGGGGCAGGAGATCAGCTCCAGCATTTT. J is TRBJ1-5 and V is TRBV29-1, with D perhaps TRBD1 (5 bases). Per the germline V gene, CDR1 is SQVTM and CDR2 is ANQGSEA. The CDR3 loop spans 14 amino acids.

The rearrangement links TRBV4-2 to TRBJ2-1; 12 nucleotides align to TRBD2. This CDR3 spans 17 amino acids. The V segment lost 0 bases and the J segment 7 bases; nucleotides outside the gene matches: 7. Germline CDR1 and CDR2: LGHNA and YNFKEQ. Here the CDR3 DNA reads TGTGCCAGCAGCCAAGACCCCCTAGCGGGAGGGGGGAATGAGCAGTTCTTC. Encoded protein: CASSQDPLAGGGNEQFF.

V and J are TRBV11-1 and TRBJ2-1, with D perhaps matching TRBD1 (6 bases). The CDR3 extends over 16 amino acids. Germline V gene data show CDR1 as SGHAT and CDR2 as FQDESV (reference sequence). V dropped 5 bases and J dropped 7 bases, with 21 bases sitting between them. The CDR3 here is CASSVPGHGRKNEQFF. The CDR3 nucleotides are TGTGCCAGCAGCGTACCGGGACACGGAAGGAAGAATGAGCAGTTCTTC. The complete variable domain, with remaining parts taken from reference TRBV11-1 and TRBJ2-1, reads EAEVAQSPRYKITEKSQAVAFWCDPISGHATLYWYRQILGQGPELLVQFQDESVVDDSQLPKDRFSAERLKGVDSTLKIQPAELGDSAMYLCASSVPGHGRKNEQFFGPGTRLTVL.

This rearrangement joins TRBV28 to TRBJ2-7; 8 nucleotides match TRBD2. The germline V gene has CDR1 MDHEN and CDR2 SYDVKM. V lost 3 bases to trimming and J lost 3 bases; unmatched junction nucleotides: 10. CDR3 length: 16 residues. The DNA for the CDR3 is TGTGCCAGCAGTTTGGCCGGGACTAGACTTGACTACGAGCAGTACTTC. This codes for CASSLAGTRLDYEQYF.

The chain combines TRBV5-1 with TRBJ2-3; D is perhaps TRBD1 (6 bases). Germline-derived CDR1 and CDR2 are SGHRS and YFSETQ. V lost 7 bases and J 5 bases, leaving 17 bases between the germline ends. CDR3 length equals 14 residues. CDR3 sequence reads: CASLPEGRGDTQYF. Here the CDR3 DNA reads TGCGCCAGCCTACCGGAAGGCAGGGGAGATACGCAGTATTTT.

This clone came up a few times. DNA for the CDR3: TGTGCCAGCAGCTTTAACACCGGGGAGCTGTTTTTT. Translation gives CASSFNTGELFF. The V call is TRBV6-6, the J call TRBJ2-2; D is ambiguous. CDR3 length equals 12 residues. Germline CDR1 reads MNHNY; CDR2 reads SVGAGI (reference sequence). The V end lost 6 bases, the J end lost 2 bases, and 4 bases lay between the germline ends.

The rearrangement links TRBV28 to TRBJ2-7; 9 bases are shared with TRBD2. From germline, CDR1 is MDHEN and CDR2 SYDVKM. CDR3 length: 19 amino acids. Trimming at V came to 2 bases and at J to 0 bases, leaving 14 bases not matched to a gene. Written as DNA, the CDR3 is TGTGCCAGCAGTTTAAGAAGGGCTAGCGGGACCATAAGCTCCTACGAGCAGTACTTC. It translates to CASSLRRASGTISSYEQYF.

This CDR3 is CASSFSREIYGYTF. For the CDR3, the DNA is TGTGCCAGCAGCTTTTCAAGGGAGATCTATGGCTACACCTTC. The chain has TRBV5-6 and TRBJ1-2, with no clear D. Trimming stripped 2 bases from V and 4 bases from J, with 12 bases between. CDR1 SGHDT and CDR2 YYEEEE come from the germline V gene. The CDR3 runs to 14 residues.

The genes are TRBV19 and TRBJ1-1, with a tentative D call TRBD1 (5 bases). V lost 8 bases and J 1 base, leaving 11 bases between the germline ends. The germline gives CDR1 LNHDA, CDR2 SQIVND (reference sequence). The CDR3 is made up of 13 amino acids. The CDR3 DNA is TGTGCCAGTGCGGGGGGAAGGAACACTGAAGCTTTCTTT. It translates to CASAGGRNTEAFF.

By frequency in the sample, this clone is medium-sized (0.01 to 0.1%). The chain is built from TRBV27 and TRBJ1-2; no clear D gene. The germline V gene encodes CDR1 MNHEY and CDR2 SMNVEV (reference sequence). The CDR3 sequence is 14 residues long. Deletions cut 6 bases from V and 4 bases from J, with 15 bases between. The CDR3, as DNA: TGTGCCAGCAGCTCTACGCCGGGAACCTATGGCTACACCTTC. Translation gives CASSSTPGTYGYTF.

J is TRBJ2-1 and V is TRBV5-1; weak D call: TRBD1 (5 bases). CDR3 size: 16 residues. Germline CDR1 and CDR2: SGHRS and YFSETQ. The V end lost 0 bases, the J end lost 3 bases, and 13 bases lay between the germline ends. CDR3 nucleotide sequence: TGCGCCAGCAGCTTGGCTGGGCTTCAGGGCTACAATGAGCAGTTCTTC. Protein: CASSLAGLQGYNEQFF.

V and J are TRBV7-8 and TRBJ2-2; D perhaps matches TRBD2 (5 bases). V shed 2 bases and J shed 0 bases, with 7 bases lying between them. The germline gives CDR1 SGHVS, CDR2 FQNEAQ. The CDR3 is 15 amino acids. The CDR3 DNA reads as TGTGCCAGCAGCTTAATCGGGGCGAACACCGGGGAGCTGTTTTTT. Protein: CASSLIGANTGELFF.

In this sample, this clone turned up a few times. The J gene is TRBJ1-2, the V gene TRBV7-8; D is possibly TRBD1 (6 bases). Deletions cut 1 base from V and 3 bases from J, with 12 bases between. This CDR3 has 15 residues. The germline gives CDR1 SGHVS, CDR2 FQNEAQ. The CDR3 region has the DNA TGTGCCAGCAGCTTAGGAATACAGGGCGACTATGGCTACACCTTC. Translation gives CASSLGIQGDYGYTF.

This clone was detected only a few times. The chain has TRBV5-1 and TRBJ2-1; 9 bases fit TRBD2. Trimming removed 0 bases from V and 7 bases from J; junction bases left unmatched: 8. This CDR3 region has 16 residues. Germline V CDR1 and CDR2: SGHRS, YFSETQ. The CDR3 loop is CASSLVTSGRLNEQFF. The CDR3 region has the DNA TGCGCCAGCAGCTTGGTGACTAGCGGCCGTTTGAATGAGCAGTTCTTC.

This clone was recorded a few times. The V call is TRBV2, the J call TRBJ2-5; maybe TRBD1 (6 bases). Germline V gene data show CDR1 as SNHLY and CDR2 as FYNNEI. The CDR3 has 14 amino acids. Trimming stripped 8 bases from V and 0 bases from J, with 13 bases between. The CDR3 loop is CASDRTRNQETQYF. CDR3 DNA: TGTGCCAGCGACAGGACGAGGAACCAAGAGACCCAGTACTTC.

The chain links TRBV6-1 to TRBJ2-1; D uncertain. V was pared by 5 bases and J by 4 bases, with 6 bases between. Germline CDR1 is MNHNS and CDR2 is SASEGT. The CDR3 has 12 residues. In DNA, the CDR3 is TGTGCCAGCAGTCCGGAGTACAATGAGCAGTTCTTC. The encoded protein is CASSPEYNEQFF.

This chain's CDR3 is CASSPGLSGTQYF. CDR3 bases: TGTGCCAGCAGCCCAGGACTGTCCGGGACCCAGTACTTC. V and J are TRBV27 and TRBJ2-5; tentative D call: TRBD2 (5 bases). The CDR3 loop spans 13 amino acids. V dropped 6 bases and J dropped 7 bases, with 15 bases sitting between them. CDR1 is MNHEY and CDR2 is SMNVEV in the germline V gene (reference sequence).